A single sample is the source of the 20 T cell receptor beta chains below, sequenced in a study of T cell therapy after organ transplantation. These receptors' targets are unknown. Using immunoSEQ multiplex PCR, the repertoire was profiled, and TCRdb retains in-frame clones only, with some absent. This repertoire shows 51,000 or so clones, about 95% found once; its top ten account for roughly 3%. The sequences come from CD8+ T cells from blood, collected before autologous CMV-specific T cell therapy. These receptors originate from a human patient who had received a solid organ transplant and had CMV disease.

The CDR3 sequence is CASGGQANLNEQYF. Written as DNA, the CDR3 is TGTGCCAGCGGGGGACAGGCTAATTTGAACGAGCAGTACTTC. This chain links TRBV6-5 with TRBJ2-7, with 8 bases lining up with TRBD1. After removal of 8 bases from V and 5 bases from J, the junction contained 11 bases not matched to a gene. The CDR3 spans 14 residues. Germline CDR1 reads MNHEY; CDR2 reads SVGAGI.

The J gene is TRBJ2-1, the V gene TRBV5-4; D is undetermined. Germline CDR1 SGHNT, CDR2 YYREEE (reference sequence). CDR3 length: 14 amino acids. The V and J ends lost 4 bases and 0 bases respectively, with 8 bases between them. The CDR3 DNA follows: TGTGCCAGCAGCCCGAGTAACTCCTACAATGAGCAGTTCTTC. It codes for CASSPSNSYNEQFF.

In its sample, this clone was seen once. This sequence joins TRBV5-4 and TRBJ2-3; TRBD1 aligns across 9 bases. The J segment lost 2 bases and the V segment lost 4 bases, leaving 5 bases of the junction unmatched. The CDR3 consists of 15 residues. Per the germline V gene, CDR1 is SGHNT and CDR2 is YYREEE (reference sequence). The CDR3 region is CASSTWTGVTDTQYF. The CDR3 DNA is TGTGCCAGCAGCACCTGGACAGGGGTCACAGATACGCAGTATTTT.

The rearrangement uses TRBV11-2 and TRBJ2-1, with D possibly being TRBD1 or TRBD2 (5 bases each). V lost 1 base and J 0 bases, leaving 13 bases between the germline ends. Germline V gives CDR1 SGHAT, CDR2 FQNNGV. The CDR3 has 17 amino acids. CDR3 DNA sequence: TGTGCCAGCAGCTTAGTTGGGGGAGTAGGCTCCTACAATGAGCAGTTCTTC. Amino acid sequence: CASSLVGGVGSYNEQFF.

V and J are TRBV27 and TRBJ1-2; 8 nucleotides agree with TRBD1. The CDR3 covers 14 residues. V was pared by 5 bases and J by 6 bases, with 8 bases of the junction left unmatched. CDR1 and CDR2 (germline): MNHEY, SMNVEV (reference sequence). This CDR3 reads CASSPDRAGDGYTF. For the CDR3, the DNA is TGTGCCAGCAGTCCGGACAGGGCGGGAGATGGCTACACCTTC.

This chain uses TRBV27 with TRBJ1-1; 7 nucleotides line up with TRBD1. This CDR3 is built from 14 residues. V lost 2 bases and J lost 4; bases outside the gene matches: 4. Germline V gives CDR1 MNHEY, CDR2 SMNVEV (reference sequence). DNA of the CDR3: TGTGCCAGCAGTTTAACCGGGACAGCCACTGAAGCTTTCTTT. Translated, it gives CASSLTGTATEAFF.

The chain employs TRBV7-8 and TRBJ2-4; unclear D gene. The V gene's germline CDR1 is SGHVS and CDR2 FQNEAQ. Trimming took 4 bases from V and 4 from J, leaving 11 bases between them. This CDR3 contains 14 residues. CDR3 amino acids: CASSSQVSKNIQYF. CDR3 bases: TGTGCCAGCAGCTCGCAGGTCTCGAAAAACATTCAGTACTTC.

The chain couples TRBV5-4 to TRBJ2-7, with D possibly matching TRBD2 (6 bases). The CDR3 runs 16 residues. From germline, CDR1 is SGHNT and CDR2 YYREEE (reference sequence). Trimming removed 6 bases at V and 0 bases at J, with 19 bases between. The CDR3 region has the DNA TGTGCCAGCACCGGAGGGTCCCCACCGAACTCCTACGAGCAGTACTTC. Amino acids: CASTGGSPPNSYEQYF.

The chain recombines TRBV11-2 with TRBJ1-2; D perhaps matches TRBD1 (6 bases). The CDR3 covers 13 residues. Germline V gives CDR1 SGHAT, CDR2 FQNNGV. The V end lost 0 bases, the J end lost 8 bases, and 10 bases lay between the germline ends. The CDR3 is CASSLDSGDGYTF. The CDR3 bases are TGTGCCAGCAGCTTAGATTCAGGGGACGGCTACACCTTC.

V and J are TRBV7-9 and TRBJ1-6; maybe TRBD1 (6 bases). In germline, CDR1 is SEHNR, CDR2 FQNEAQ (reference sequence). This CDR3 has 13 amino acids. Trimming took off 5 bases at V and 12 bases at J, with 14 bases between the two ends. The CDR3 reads CASSVGTRGPLHF. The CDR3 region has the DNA TGTGCCAGCAGCGTGGGGACAAGGGGACCCCTCCACTTT.

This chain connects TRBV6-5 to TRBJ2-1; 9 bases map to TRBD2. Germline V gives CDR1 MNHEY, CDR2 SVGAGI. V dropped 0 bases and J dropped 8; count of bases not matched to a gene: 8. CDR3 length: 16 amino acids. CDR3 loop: CASSYSKQREAYEQFF. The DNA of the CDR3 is TGTGCCAGCAGTTACTCGAAACAGCGGGAGGCATATGAGCAGTTCTTC.

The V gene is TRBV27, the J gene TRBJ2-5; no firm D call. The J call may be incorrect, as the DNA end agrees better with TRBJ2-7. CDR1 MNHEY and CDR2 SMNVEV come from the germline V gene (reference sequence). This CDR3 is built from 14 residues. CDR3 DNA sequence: TGTGCCAGCAGTTTGGCCAGGAATAATTACGAGCAGTACTTC. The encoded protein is CASSLARNNYEQYF.

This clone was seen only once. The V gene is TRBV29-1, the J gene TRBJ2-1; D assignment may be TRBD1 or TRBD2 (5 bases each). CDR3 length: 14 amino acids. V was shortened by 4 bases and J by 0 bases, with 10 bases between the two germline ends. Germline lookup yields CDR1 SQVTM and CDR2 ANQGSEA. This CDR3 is CSVGGTSSYNEQFF. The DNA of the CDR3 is TGCAGCGTTGGGGGGACCAGCTCCTACAATGAGCAGTTCTTC.

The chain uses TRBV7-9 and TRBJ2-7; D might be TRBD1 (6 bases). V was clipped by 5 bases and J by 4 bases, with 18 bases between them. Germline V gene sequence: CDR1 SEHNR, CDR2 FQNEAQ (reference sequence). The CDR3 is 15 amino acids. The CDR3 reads CASSPGQGLQYEQYF. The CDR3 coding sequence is TGTGCCAGCAGCCCCGGCCAGGGGCTACAGTACGAGCAGTACTTC.

CDR3 amino acids: CASRNPGQGTSGANVLTF. CDR3 nucleotide sequence: TGTGCCAGCAGGAACCCGGGACAGGGGACCTCTGGGGCCAACGTCCTGACTTTC. The chain has TRBV5-4 and TRBJ2-6, with TRBD1 identical over 10 bases. V was pared by 5 bases and J by 0 bases, with 8 bases of the junction left unmatched. Germline V CDR1 and CDR2: SGHNT, YYREEE (reference sequence). The CDR3 covers 18 residues.

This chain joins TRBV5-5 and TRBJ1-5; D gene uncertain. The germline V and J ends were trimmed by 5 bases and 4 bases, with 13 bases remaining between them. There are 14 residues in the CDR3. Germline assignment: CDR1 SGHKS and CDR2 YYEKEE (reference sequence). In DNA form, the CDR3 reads TGTGCCAGCAGGTCGGGGTTTCTTAATCAGCCCCAGCATTTT. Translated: CASRSGFLNQPQHF. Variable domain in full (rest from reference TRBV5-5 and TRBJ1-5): DAGVTQSPTHLIKTRGQQVTLRCSPISGHKSVSWYQQVLGQGPQFIFQYYEKEERGRGNFPDRFSARQFPNYSSELNVNALLLGDSALYLCASRSGFLNQPQHFGDGTRLSIL.

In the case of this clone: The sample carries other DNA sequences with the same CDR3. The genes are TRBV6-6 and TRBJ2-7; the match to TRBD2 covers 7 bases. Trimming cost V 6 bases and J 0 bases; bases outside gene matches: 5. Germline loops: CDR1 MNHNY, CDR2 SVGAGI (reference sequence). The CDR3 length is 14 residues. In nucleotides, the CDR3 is TGTGCCAGCAGCGTCGGGGGGTCCTCCTACGAGCAGTACTTC. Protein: CASSVGGSSYEQYF.

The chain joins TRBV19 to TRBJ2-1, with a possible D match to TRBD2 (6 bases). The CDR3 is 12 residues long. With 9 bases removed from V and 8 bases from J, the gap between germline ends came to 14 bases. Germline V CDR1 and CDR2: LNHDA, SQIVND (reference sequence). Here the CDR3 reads CASTGDWDEQFF. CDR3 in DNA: TGTGCCAGCACGGGGGATTGGGATGAGCAGTTCTTC.

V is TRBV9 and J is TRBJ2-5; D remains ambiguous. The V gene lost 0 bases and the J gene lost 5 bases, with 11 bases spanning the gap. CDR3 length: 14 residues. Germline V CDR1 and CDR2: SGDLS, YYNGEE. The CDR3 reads CASSVAVVGETQYF. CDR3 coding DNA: TGTGCCAGCAGCGTAGCGGTTGTGGGTGAGACCCAGTACTTC. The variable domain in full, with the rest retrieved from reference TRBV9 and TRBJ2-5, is DSGVTQTPKHLITATGQRVTLRCSPRSGDLSVYWYQQSLDQGLQFLIQYYNGEERAKGNILERFSAQQFPDLHSELNLSSLELGDSALYFCASSVAVVGETQYFGPGTRLLVL.

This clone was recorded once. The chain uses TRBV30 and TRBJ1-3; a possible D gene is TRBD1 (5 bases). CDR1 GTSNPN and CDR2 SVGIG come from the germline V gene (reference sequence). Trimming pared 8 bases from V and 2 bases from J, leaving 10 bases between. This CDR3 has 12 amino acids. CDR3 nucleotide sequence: TGTGCCCGCGGGGGGGCTGGAAACACCATATATTTT. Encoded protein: CARGGAGNTIYF.